The clone carrying this T cell receptor (beta chain) is classed as medium-sized. The data are from a study of blood T cell repertoires in COVID-19. Study in general: The analysed material was cDNA or gDNA that came from T cells, B-cell-depleted T cells, or PBMCs.

From germline, CDR1 is SEHNR and CDR2 FQNEAQ (reference sequence). This CDR3 has 14 amino acids. V was clipped by 7 bases and J by 0 bases; unmatched bases: 3. How the authors handled the data: For nucleated cells, counts were estimated from reference gene primer amplification. TCRdb's table, derived via immunoSEQ multiplex PCR, lists solely in-frame clones and lacks some. V and J calls and clone size come straight from that table; D and trimming were deduced from the DNA. The sample lists tens of thousands of clones, about nine tenths occurring once. The sample comprised peripheral blood. This chain links TRBV7-9 with TRBJ2-3; 8 nucleotides line up with TRBD1. The sequence was collected from an elderly woman with active COVID-19. The CDR3 sequence: CASTRQGSTDTQYF. The CDR3 DNA is TGTGCCAGCACCCGACAGGGGAGCACAGATACGCAGTATTTT.